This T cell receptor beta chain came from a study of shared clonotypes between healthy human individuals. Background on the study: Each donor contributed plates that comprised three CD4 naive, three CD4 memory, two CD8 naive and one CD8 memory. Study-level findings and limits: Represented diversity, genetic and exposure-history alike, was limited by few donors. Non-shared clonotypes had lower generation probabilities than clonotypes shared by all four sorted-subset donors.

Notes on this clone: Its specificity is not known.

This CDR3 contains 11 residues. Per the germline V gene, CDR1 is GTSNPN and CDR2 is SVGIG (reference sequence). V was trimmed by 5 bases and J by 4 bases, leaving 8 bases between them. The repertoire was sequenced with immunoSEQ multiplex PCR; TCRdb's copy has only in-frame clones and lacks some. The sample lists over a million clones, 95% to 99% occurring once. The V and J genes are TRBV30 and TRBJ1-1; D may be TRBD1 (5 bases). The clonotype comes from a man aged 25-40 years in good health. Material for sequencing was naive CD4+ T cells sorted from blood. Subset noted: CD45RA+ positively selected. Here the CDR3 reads CAWGGFTEAFF. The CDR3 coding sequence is TGTGCCTGGGGGGGGTTCACTGAAGCTTTCTTT.